The present TCR beta chain was sequenced within a study of cytomegalovirus exposure and HLA in healthy donors. It was with 60 Vbeta and 13 Jbeta primers that the PCR ran. The table came from immunoSEQ multiplex PCR; TCRdb's copy has only in-frame clones and leaves some out. The sample yields approximately 73,000 clones, roughly 70% seen once. The study, taken as a whole, reports: The study carried out a later analysis of TCR beta sequences. It associated some 17,000 of them with specific HLA alleles at a false discovery rate of 0.05.

Notes on this clone: Its specificity is not known.

The CDR3 extends over 12 amino acids. V shed 1 base and J shed 4 bases, with 4 bases lying between them. Germline V lookup: CDR1 SGHVS, CDR2 FQNEAQ. This chain joins TRBV7-8 and TRBJ1-1; no reliable D call. The sequenced sample was PBMCs. This TCR was recovered from a man aged 65 to 85 in good health and CMV-seronegative. CDR3 nucleotides: TGTGCCAGCAGCTTAGTCAGCACTGAAGCTTTCTTT. It translates to CASSLVSTEAFF. The full variable domain, in which reference TRBV7-8 and TRBJ1-1 provide the parts outside the CDR3, is GAGVSQSPRYKVAKRGQDVALRCDPISGHVSLFWYQQALGQGPEFLTYFQNEAQLDKSGLPSDRFFAERPEGSVSTLKIQRTQQEDSAVYLCASSLVSTEAFFGQGTRLTVV.